The next 6 T cell receptor beta chains were all read from a single sample in a study of OX40 agonist ivuxolimab in advanced cancers. Generated by immunoSEQ multiplex PCR, the TCRdb table keeps only in-frame clones and is missing some. The profile shows more than 80,000 clones, approximately 93% of them singletons. The sample here was CD4+ or CD8+ T cells sorted from blood, taken in a trial of the OX40 agonist ivuxolimab. The receptors were gathered from an adult with an advanced solid tumor such as melanoma, head and neck, liver or kidney cancer.

This clone was seen just once. This chain links TRBV5-4 with TRBJ1-3, with D hard to call. Deletions cut 3 bases from V and 2 bases from J, with 12 bases between. The germline gives CDR1 SGHNT, CDR2 YYREEE (reference sequence). CDR3 length: 15 residues. CDR3 amino acids: CASSSQDQAGNTIYF. DNA of the CDR3: TGTGCCAGCAGCTCTCAGGACCAAGCTGGAAACACCATATATTTT. Full variable domain (missing parts from reference TRBV5-4 and TRBJ1-3): ETGVTQSPTHLIKTRGQQVTLRCSSQSGHNTVSWYQQALGQGPQFIFQYYREEENGRGNFPPRFSGLQFPNYSSELNVNALELDDSALYLCASSSQDQAGNTIYFGEGSWLTVV.

This sequence joins TRBV18 and TRBJ1-5, with a weak D call TRBD1 (5 bases). The CDR3 runs to 14 residues. The V end was cut by 3 bases, the J end by 7 bases, with 13 bases between. Germline V gene lookup returns CDR1 KGHSH and CDR2 LQKENI. DNA of the CDR3: TGTGCCAGCTCACCGGCCCAGGGCGGCCAGCCCCAGCATTTT. Translated: CASSPAQGGQPQHF. Full variable domain (outside the CDR3, taken from reference TRBV18 and TRBJ1-5): NAGVMQNPRHLVRRRGQEARLRCSPMKGHSHVYWYRQLPEEGLKFMVYLQKENIIDESGMPKERFSAEFPKEGPSILRIQQVVRGDSAAYFCASSPAQGGQPQHFGDGTRLSIL.

The rearrangement links TRBV19 to TRBJ2-1; TRBD1 is a possible D gene (5 bases). Germline V gene lookup returns CDR1 LNHDA and CDR2 SQIVND (reference sequence). The CDR3 loop spans 15 amino acids. V was clipped by 8 bases and J by 6 bases, with 20 bases between them. CDR3 residues: CASVSIQGSFNEQFF. The CDR3 DNA reads TGTGCCAGTGTCTCGATCCAGGGAAGTTTCAATGAGCAGTTCTTC.

V is TRBV19 and J is TRBJ2-1; 10 positions match TRBD2. CDR1 is LNHDA and CDR2 is SQIVND in the germline V gene (reference sequence). J gave up 5 bases and V 4 bases, and 5 bases lay outside the gene matches. This CDR3 has 15 amino acids. In DNA, the CDR3 is TGTGCCAGTAGTAGAGAGCGGGGGGGAAACAATGAGCAGTTCTTC. This encodes CASSRERGGNNEQFF.

This sequence joins TRBV6-5 and TRBJ2-3; D is ambiguous. Germline loops: CDR1 MNHEY, CDR2 SVGAGI. V lost 3 bases and J lost 0, with 13 bases in between. The CDR3 has 16 amino acids. The CDR3, as DNA: TGTGCCAGCAGTTATTCCTCCCTTTCTAGCACAGATACGCAGTATTTT. Protein: CASSYSSLSSTDTQYF.

This rearrangement joins TRBV5-1 to TRBJ1-5, with TRBD1 identical over 11 bases. V was pared by 4 bases and J by 1 base, with 4 bases of the junction left unmatched. Germline V gene data show CDR1 as SGHRS and CDR2 as YFSETQ. The CDR3 sequence is 16 residues long. The CDR3 DNA sequence: TGCGCCAGCAGCCCCGGGACAGGGGGAAGCAATCAGCCCCAGCATTTT. Amino acid sequence: CASSPGTGGSNQPQHF. The full variable domain, rest sourced from reference TRBV5-1 and TRBJ1-5, is KAGVTQTPRYLIKTRGQQVTLSCSPISGHRSVSWYQQTPGQGLQFLFEYFSETQRNKGNFPGRFSGRQFSNSRSEMNVSTLELGDSALYLCASSPGTGGSNQPQHFGDGTRLSIL.